Sequencing of this TCR beta chain was carried out in a study of T-cell reconstitution after alpha-beta-depleted transplantation in children. With 4 bases clipped from V and 1 base from J, the junction kept 4 bases outside the gene matches. Looked up from germline, CDR1 is SGHRS and CDR2 is YFSETQ. This CDR3 is built from 14 residues. The TCRbeta library incorporated unique molecular identifiers. TCRdb reprocessed the PCR reads with MiXCR, giving one entry per CDR3 protein. Of around 270,000 distinct CDR3 sequences in the sample, roughly 7.8% were seen once. The study's findings and limits: Alpha-beta T cells about two months after transplant reportedly derived from several hundred expanded graft clones. T-cell counts and diversity were attributed mostly to newly produced T cells one year after transplant. After transplant, high TCRbeta diversity at day 60 in some patients arose from surviving recipient T cells and thymic progenitors.

This clonotype was counted a few times. No antigen is known for it. The gene calls are TRBV5-1 and TRBJ1-1, with 7 bases lining up with TRBD1. The receptor was derived from a female patient aged 2-9 years who had a stem cell transplant for Fanconi anemia, so the T cells may come from the graft donor. This specimen was peripheral blood, taken 360 days after TCRalphabeta/CD19-depleted stem cell transplant. This chain's CDR3 is CASSSGTANTEAFF. The CDR3 DNA follows: TGCGCCAGCAGCAGCGGGACAGCGAACACTGAAGCTTTCTTT.